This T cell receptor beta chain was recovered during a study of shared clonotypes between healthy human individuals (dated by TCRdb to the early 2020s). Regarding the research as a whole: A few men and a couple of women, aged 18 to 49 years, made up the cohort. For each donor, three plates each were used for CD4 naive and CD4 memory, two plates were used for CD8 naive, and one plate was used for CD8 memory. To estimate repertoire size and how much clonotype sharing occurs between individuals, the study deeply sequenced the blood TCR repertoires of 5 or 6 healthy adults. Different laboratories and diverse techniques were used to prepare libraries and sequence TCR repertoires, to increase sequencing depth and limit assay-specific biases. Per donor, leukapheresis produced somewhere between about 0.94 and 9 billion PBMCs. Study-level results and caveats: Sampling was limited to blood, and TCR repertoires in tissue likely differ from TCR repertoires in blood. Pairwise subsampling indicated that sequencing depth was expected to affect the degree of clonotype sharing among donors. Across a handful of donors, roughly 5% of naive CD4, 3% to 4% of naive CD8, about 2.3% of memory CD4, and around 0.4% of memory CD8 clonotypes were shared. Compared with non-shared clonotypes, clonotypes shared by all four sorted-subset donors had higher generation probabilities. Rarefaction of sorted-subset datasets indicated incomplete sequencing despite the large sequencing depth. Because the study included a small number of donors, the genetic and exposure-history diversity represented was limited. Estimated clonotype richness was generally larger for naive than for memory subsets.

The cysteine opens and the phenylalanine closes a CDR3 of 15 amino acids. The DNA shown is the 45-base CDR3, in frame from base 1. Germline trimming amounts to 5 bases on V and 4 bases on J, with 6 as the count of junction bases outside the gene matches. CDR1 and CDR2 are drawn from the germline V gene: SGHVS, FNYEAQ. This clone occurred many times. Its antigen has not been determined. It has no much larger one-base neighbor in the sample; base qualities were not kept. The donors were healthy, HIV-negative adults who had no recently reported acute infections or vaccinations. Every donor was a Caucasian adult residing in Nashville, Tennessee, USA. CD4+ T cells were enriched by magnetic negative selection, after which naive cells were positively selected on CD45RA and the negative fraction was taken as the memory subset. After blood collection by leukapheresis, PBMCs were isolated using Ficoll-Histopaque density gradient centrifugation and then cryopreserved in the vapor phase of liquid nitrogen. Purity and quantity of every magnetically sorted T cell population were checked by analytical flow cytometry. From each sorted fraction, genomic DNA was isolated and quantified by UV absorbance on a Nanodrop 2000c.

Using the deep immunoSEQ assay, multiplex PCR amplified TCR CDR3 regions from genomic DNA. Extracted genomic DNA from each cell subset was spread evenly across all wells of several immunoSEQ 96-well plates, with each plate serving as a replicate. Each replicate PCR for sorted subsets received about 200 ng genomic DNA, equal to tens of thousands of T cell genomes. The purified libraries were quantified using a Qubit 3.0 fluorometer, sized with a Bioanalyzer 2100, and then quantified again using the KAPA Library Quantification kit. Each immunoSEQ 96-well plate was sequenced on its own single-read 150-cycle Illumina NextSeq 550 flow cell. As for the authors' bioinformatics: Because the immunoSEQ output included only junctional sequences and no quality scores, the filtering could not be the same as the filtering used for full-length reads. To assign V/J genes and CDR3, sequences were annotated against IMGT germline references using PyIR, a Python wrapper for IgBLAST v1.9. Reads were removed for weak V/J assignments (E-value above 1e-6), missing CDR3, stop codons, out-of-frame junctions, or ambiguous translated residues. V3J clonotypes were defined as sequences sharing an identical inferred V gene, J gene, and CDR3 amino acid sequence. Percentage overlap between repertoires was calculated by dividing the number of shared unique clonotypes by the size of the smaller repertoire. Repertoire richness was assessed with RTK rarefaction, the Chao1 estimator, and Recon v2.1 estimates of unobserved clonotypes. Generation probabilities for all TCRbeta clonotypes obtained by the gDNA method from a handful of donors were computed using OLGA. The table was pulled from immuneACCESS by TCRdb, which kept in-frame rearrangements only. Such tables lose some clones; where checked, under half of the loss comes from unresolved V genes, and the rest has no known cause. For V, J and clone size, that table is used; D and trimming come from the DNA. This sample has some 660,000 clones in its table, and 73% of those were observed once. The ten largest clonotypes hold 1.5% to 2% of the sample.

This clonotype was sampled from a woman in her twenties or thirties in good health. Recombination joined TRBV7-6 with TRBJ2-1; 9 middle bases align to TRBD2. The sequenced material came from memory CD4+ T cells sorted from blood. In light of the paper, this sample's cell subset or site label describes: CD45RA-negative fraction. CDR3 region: CASSGSSGTYNEQFF. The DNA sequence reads TGTGCCAGCAGCGGCTCTAGCGGGACATACAATGAGCAGTTCTTC.